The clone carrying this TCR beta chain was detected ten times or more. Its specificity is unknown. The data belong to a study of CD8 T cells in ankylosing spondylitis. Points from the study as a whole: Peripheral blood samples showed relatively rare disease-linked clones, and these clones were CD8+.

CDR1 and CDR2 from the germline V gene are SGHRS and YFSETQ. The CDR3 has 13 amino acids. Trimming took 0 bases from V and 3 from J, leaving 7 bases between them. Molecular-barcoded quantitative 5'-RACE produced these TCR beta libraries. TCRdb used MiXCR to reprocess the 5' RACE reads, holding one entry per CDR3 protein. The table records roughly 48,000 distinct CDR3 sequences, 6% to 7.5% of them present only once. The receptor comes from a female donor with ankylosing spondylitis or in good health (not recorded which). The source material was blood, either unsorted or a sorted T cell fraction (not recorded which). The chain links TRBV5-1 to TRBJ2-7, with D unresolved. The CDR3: CASSLEVSYEQYF. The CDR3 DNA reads TGCGCCAGCAGCTTGGAGGTGAGCTACGAGCAGTACTTC. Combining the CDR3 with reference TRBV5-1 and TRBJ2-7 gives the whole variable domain KAGVTQTPRYLIKTRGQQVTLSCSPISGHRSVSWYQQTPGQGLQFLFEYFSETQRNKGNFPGRFSGRQFSNSRSEMNVSTLELGDSALYLCASSLEVSYEQYFGPGTRLTVT.